The 10 T cell receptor beta chains in this list originate from one sample, sequenced in a study of control samples from healthy donors and cancer patients. Clones were read by immunoSEQ multiplex PCR, and TCRdb kept only the in-frame ones, dropping some. The table shows approximately 150,000 clones, with roughly 93% occurring only once. The sample comprised blood. Receptors were obtained from a man aged 18 to 29 in good health.

This clone appeared a single time. This chain connects TRBV6-2 or TRBV6-3 to TRBJ2-7; TRBD2 matches 8 bases. The V gene's germline CDR1 is MNHEY and CDR2 SVGEGT. The ends lost 4 bases at V and 4 bases at J; junction bases unmatched: 12. This CDR3 is built from 16 residues. The CDR3 bases are TGTGCCAGCAGTTTTCCTCTGACGGGAGGGTTATACGAGCAGTACTTC. It yields the protein CASSFPLTGGLYEQYF.

This clone was picked up a small number of times. This rearrangement joins TRBV19 to TRBJ2-7; the D gene could be TRBD1 or TRBD2 (6 bases each). V gave up 4 bases and J gave up 5 bases, with 15 bases separating them. Germline V gene data show CDR1 as LNHDA and CDR2 as SQIVND (reference sequence). This CDR3 comprises 14 residues. The CDR3 DNA is TGTGCCAGTAGTACCCACCAAGGGGGGAACGAGCAGTACTTC. This encodes CASSTHQGGNEQYF.

The gene calls are TRBV15 and TRBJ2-1, with D tentatively TRBD2 (6 bases). V was pared by 4 bases and J by 1 base, with 23 bases between. The CDR3 contains 19 residues. Germline V gene sequence: CDR1 LNHNV, CDR2 YYDKDF (reference sequence). The CDR3 sequence is CATSKRRDDYIGSYNEQFF. The CDR3 nucleotides are TGTGCCACCAGCAAGAGGCGGGATGATTACATTGGGTCCTACAATGAGCAGTTCTTC.

This chain joins TRBV6-5 and TRBJ2-7, with D unresolved. Germline CDR1 reads MNHEY; CDR2 reads SVGAGI. The CDR3 length is 14 residues. Trimming cost V 5 bases and J 1 base, with 12 bases left between them. CDR3 in amino acids: CASSPYLESYEQYF. The CDR3 nucleotides are TGTGCCAGCAGTCCCTACCTAGAGTCCTACGAGCAGTACTTC.

The chain has TRBV5-1 and TRBJ2-5, with D maybe TRBD2 (7 bases). CDR1 and CDR2 (germline): SGHRS, YFSETQ. V gave up 5 bases and J gave up 2 bases, with 19 bases separating them. The CDR3 has 16 amino acids. Written as DNA, the CDR3 is TGCGCCAGCAGTCTCTCGGAGGGGGGGCTTCAAGAGACCCAGTACTTC. It translates to CASSLSEGGLQETQYF.

The chain carries TRBV6-5 and TRBJ1-6; 10 bases align to TRBD1. Germline lookup yields CDR1 MNHEY and CDR2 SVGAGI. J lost 7 bases, V lost 2 bases, and 2 bases had no gene match. This CDR3 has 15 residues. CDR3 loop: CASSYPGQGNSPLHF. The CDR3 nucleotides are TGTGCCAGCAGTTACCCGGGACAGGGGAATTCACCCCTCCACTTT.

On this clone itself: Germline and junction disagree at one end, which may indicate a read error. J is TRBJ2-1 and V is TRBV29-1; unclear D gene. From germline, CDR1 is SQVTM and CDR2 ANQGSEA. CDR3 length: 10 amino acids. This chain's CDR3 is CSVEGIFQFF. In DNA form, the CDR3 reads TGCAGCGTGGAAGGGATTTTTCAGTTCTTC.

V gene TRBV6-2 or TRBV6-3 combines with J gene TRBJ1-5; 7 nucleotides align to TRBD1. Germline values: CDR1 MNHEY, CDR2 SVGEGT. V dropped 6 bases and J dropped 9; count of bases not matched to a gene: 14. There are 15 residues in the CDR3. The CDR3 DNA is TGTGCCAGCAGCGTGACAGGGACGAATTTATGGCCCCAGCATTTT. Translation: CASSVTGTNLWPQHF.

The chain carries TRBV9 and TRBJ2-5, with D unresolved. V lost 3 bases, J lost 4 bases, and 10 bases lay in between. Looked up from germline, CDR1 is SGDLS and CDR2 is YYNGEE. The CDR3 totals 13 residues. CDR3 loop: CASSAVGGETQYF. The CDR3 DNA sequence: TGTGCCAGCAGCGCGGTGGGTGGAGAGACCCAGTACTTC.

The chain joins TRBV2 to TRBJ1-2, with D possibly TRBD1 on 6 matching bases. This CDR3 spans 15 amino acids. With 6 bases removed from V and 4 bases from J, the gap between germline ends came to 18 bases. Germline CDR1 is SNHLY and CDR2 is FYNNEI. The CDR3 DNA follows: TGTGCCAGCAGGGATTCGTGGACAGACCTCTATGGCTACACCTTC. Translated: CASRDSWTDLYGYTF.